The 17 T cell receptor beta chains below come from one sample, sequenced in a study of T cells in Graves' hyperthyroidism and ophthalmopathy. Regions amplified from RNA transcripts were the TCR beta CDR3 regions. During a first-round RT-PCR of the TCR CDR3, the HTBI primer set was used. TCRdb re-called the multiplex PCR reads with MiXCR, one entry per CDR3 protein. The sample has some 400,000 distinct CDR3 sequences; about 19% are singletons. The source material was blood. The receptors shown here come from a young woman with Graves' hyperthyroidism.

This clonotype was counted once. The rearrangement uses TRBV6-1 and TRBJ1-1; D is uncertain. Trimming removed 2 bases from V and 4 bases from J, with 17 bases in between. This CDR3 region has 16 residues. From germline, CDR1 is MNHNS and CDR2 SASEGT. CDR3 nucleotides: TGTGCCAGCAGTGAACCGGAGGGATCGGCTGTCACTGAAGCTTTCTTT. Protein sequence: CASSEPEGSAVTEAFF.

This clonotype has a count of ten or more. The chain combines TRBV2 with TRBJ1-5; D is unresolved. The CDR3 length is 13 residues. Between the trimmed V and J ends, which lost 6 bases and 8 bases, there was a span of 14 bases. The V gene's germline CDR1 is SNHLY and CDR2 FYNNEI. The CDR3: CASRITYAEPQHF. CDR3 DNA sequence: TGTGCCAGCAGGATAACTTACGCTGAGCCCCAGCATTTT.

In this sample, this clonotype turned up many times. The J gene is TRBJ2-5, the V gene TRBV7-2; TRBD1 is a possible D gene (5 bases). The CDR3 has 14 residues. The ends were cut back, 5 bases at V and 2 bases at J, with 12 bases in the middle. Germline CDR1 SGHTA, CDR2 FQGNSA. The CDR3 DNA follows: TGTGCCAGCAGCGCCGAACCAGGGCAAGAGACCCAGTACTTC. It encodes CASSAEPGQETQYF.

This clonotype was detected many times. The chain carries TRBV5-1 and TRBJ2-7; 8 bases match TRBD1. This CDR3 region has 15 residues. Germline CDR1 and CDR2: SGHRS and YFSETQ. The ends lost 1 base at V and 5 bases at J; junction bases unmatched: 8. As DNA, the CDR3 is TGCGCCAGCAGCTTGCCGACAGGGGTGGCGGACGAGCAGTACTTC. This encodes CASSLPTGVADEQYF.

This clonotype came up many times. V gene TRBV2 combines with J gene TRBJ2-5; the D is unclear. The ends were cut back, 3 bases at V and 4 bases at J, with 9 bases in the middle. Germline CDR1 is SNHLY and CDR2 is FYNNEI. CDR3 length equals 13 residues. CDR3 amino acids: CASSEDLRETQYF. For the CDR3, the DNA is TGTGCCAGCAGTGAGGACCTCCGAGAGACCCAGTACTTC.

Ten or more counts support this clonotype. The genes are TRBV7-9 and TRBJ2-7; D unclear. Trimming removed 5 bases from V and 6 bases from J, with 14 bases in between. The V gene's germline CDR1 is SEHNR and CDR2 FQNEAQ (reference sequence). This CDR3 comprises 13 residues. CDR3 sequence (DNA): TGTGCCAGCAGCCCGCGCGGTAACGGCGAGCAGTACTTC. Translation gives CASSPRGNGEQYF.

This clonotype was seen repeatedly, ten times or more. This chain connects TRBV20-1 to TRBJ2-7, with a tentative D call TRBD2 (6 bases). CDR1 and CDR2 from the germline V gene are DFQATT and SNEGSKA (reference sequence). The CDR3 runs 13 residues. Trimming pared 3 bases from V and 1 base from J, leaving 10 bases between. The CDR3 sequence is CSARSTSSYEQYF. CDR3 nucleotide sequence: TGCAGTGCTAGGTCGACTAGTTCCTACGAGCAGTACTTC.

In this sample, this clonotype turned up many times. CDR3 loop: CASSRTGTSGGEGTGELFF. As DNA, the CDR3 is TGCGCCAGCAGCCGGACCGGGACTAGCGGGGGGGAAGGCACCGGGGAGCTGTTTTTT. The chain couples TRBV5-1 to TRBJ2-2; 16 bases align to TRBD2. The junction had 10 bases not matched to a gene; V was cut back by 4 bases and J by 4 bases. This CDR3 region has 19 residues. CDR1 is SGHRS and CDR2 is YFSETQ in the germline V gene.

This clonotype was found many times. The rearrangement uses TRBV29-1 and TRBJ1-1; maybe TRBD1 (5 bases). The V and J ends lost 7 bases and 8 bases respectively, with 20 bases between them. CDR3 size: 13 residues. CDR1 SQVTM and CDR2 ANQGSEA come from the germline V gene. CDR3 residues: CSGRGRHIHEAFF. Here the CDR3 DNA reads TGCAGCGGTAGGGGACGACATATACACGAAGCTTTCTTT.

The table lists this clonotype with many counts. The chain recombines TRBV14 with TRBJ1-1; no firm D call. Germline V gives CDR1 SGHDN, CDR2 FVKESK. V was cut by 0 bases and J by 1 base, with 9 bases left in between. This CDR3 comprises 15 residues. CDR3 nucleotide sequence: TGTGCCAGCAGCCAAGACGGGCCAAGGAACACTGAAGCTTTCTTT. This codes for CASSQDGPRNTEAFF.

V gene TRBV27 combines with J gene TRBJ1-2; D is ambiguous. The CDR3 covers 15 residues. V was shortened by 0 bases and J by 4 bases, with 12 bases between the two germline ends. CDR1 MNHEY and CDR2 SMNVEV come from the germline V gene (reference sequence). CDR3 loop: CASSLSAGGIYGYTF. CDR3 coding DNA: TGTGCCAGCAGTTTATCGGCCGGAGGGATCTATGGCTACACCTTC.

The CDR3 DNA follows: TGCGCCAGCAGCTTGGCGGACAGGGGGCCGAACACCGGGGAGCTGTTTTTT. Translation: CASSLADRGPNTGELFF. The rearrangement links TRBV5-1 to TRBJ2-2, with 11 bases fitting TRBD1. The V gene's germline CDR1 is SGHRS and CDR2 YFSETQ. Trimming at V came to 0 bases and at J to 0 bases, leaving 1 base not matched to a gene. The CDR3 extends over 17 amino acids. The full variable domain, with the rest looked up from reference TRBV5-1 and TRBJ2-2, is KAGVTQTPRYLIKTRGQQVTLSCSPISGHRSVSWYQQTPGQGLQFLFEYFSETQRNKGNFPGRFSGRQFSNSRSEMNVSTLELGDSALYLCASSLADRGPNTGELFFGEGSRLTVL.

Ten or more counts support this clonotype. The chain joins TRBV6-1 to TRBJ1-6; 8 nucleotides agree with TRBD1. The CDR3 length is 16 residues. Germline-derived CDR1 and CDR2 are MNHNS and SASEGT. After removal of 0 bases from V and 7 bases from J, the junction contained 5 bases not matched to a gene. CDR3 protein: CASSEAPGTGNSPLHF. The CDR3 DNA is TGTGCCAGCAGTGAAGCGCCTGGGACAGGAAATTCACCCCTCCACTTT.

This clonotype was observed at least ten times. V gene TRBV7-3 combines with J gene TRBJ2-7; 9 bases line up with TRBD1. Trimming removed 6 bases from V and 5 bases from J; junction bases left unmatched: 14. CDR1 is SGHTA and CDR2 is FQGTGA in the germline V gene. The CDR3 runs 16 residues. CDR3 bases: TGTGCCAGCAGTCCTGGACAGGGGTTTATAAGGGACGAGCAGTACTTC. Protein product: CASSPGQGFIRDEQYF.

This clonotype was recorded at least ten times. The chain couples TRBV12-3 or TRBV12-4 to TRBJ2-7; 9 bases agree with TRBD2. This CDR3 has 15 amino acids. The trim removed 5 bases at V and 7 bases at J, leaving 12 bases unmatched. CDR3 protein: CASSPLAGLPGEQYF. In nucleotides, the CDR3 is TGTGCCAGCAGTCCACTAGCGGGCCTACCTGGGGAGCAGTACTTC.

The V and J genes are TRBV29-1 and TRBJ1-2; the D is unclear. The V end lost 3 bases, the J end lost 6 bases, and 8 bases lay between the germline ends. The CDR3 runs 11 residues. CDR1 is SQVTM, CDR2 ANQGSEA, per germline. CDR3 coding DNA: TGCAGCGTTGAGTCCGGGGATGGCTACACCTTC. It codes for CSVESGDGYTF.

On this clonotype: The germline gene is not matched at one end of the junction; a read error may be the cause. The chain couples TRBV2 to TRBJ2-7; D gene ambiguous. Germline V gene lookup returns CDR1 SNHLY and CDR2 FYNNEI. The CDR3 consists of 14 residues. The CDR3 DNA reads as TGTCCCAGCACCACAGAGCCTAGCTCCTACGAGCAGTACTTC. It yields the protein CPSTTEPSSYEQYF. Supplemented by reference TRBV2 and TRBJ2-7, the full variable domain reads EPEVTQTPSHQVTQMGQEVILRCVPISNHLYFYWYRQILGQKVEFLVSFYNNEISEKSEIFDDQFSVERPDGSNFTLKIRSTKLEDSAMYFCPSTTEPSSYEQYFGPGTRLTVT.